This TCR beta chain was recorded in a study of blood T cell repertoires in COVID-19. Study overall: PBMCs, B-cell-depleted T cells, or T cells were the source of the cDNA or gDNA that made up the material.

This clone was recorded at least ten times. After removal of 0 bases from V and 1 base from J, the junction contained 6 bases not matched to a gene. Germline-derived CDR1 and CDR2 are SGHKS and YYEKEE (reference sequence). The CDR3 is 16 amino acids. Authors' processing steps: How many nucleated cells were present was estimated from reference gene primer amplification. Sequencing was performed with immunoSEQ multiplex PCR; in TCRdb, only in-frame clones are kept and a portion is missing. Clone size and the V and J calls come from that table; the DNA yielded D and trimming. The data contain over 30,000 clones, roughly 78% of them seen just once; the ten biggest clones take up more than 30%.

The material sequenced was peripheral blood. The chain carries TRBV5-5 and TRBJ1-2; 7 nucleotides align to TRBD1. The TCR comes from an older man with active or convalescent COVID-19. The DNA for the CDR3 is TGTGCCAGCAGCTTGGACCTTGGACAGGTTAACTATGGCTACACCTTC. The encoded protein is CASSLDLGQVNYGYTF.